These 27 T cell receptor beta chains originate from one sample sequenced in a study of CD8+ T cells in alopecia areata. cDNA reverse transcribed from extracted RNA served as the sequencing template. The assay was immunoSEQ multiplex PCR, and TCRdb's table has in-frame clones only and misses some. Of 110,000 to 150,000 clones listed, less than 75% are singletons. The source material was CD8+ T cells sorted from blood. The receptors were gathered from a human donor in good health.

The chain uses TRBV19 and TRBJ2-7; D might be TRBD2 (5 bases). Looked up from germline, CDR1 is LNHDA and CDR2 is SQIVND (reference sequence). With 5 bases removed from V and 0 bases from J, the gap between germline ends came to 11 bases. CDR3 length: 14 residues. The CDR3 bases are TGTGCCAGTAGTGTGGCTAGCTCCTCCTACGAGCAGTACTTC. Translation gives CASSVASSSYEQYF.

The rearrangement links TRBV14 to TRBJ2-7; weak D call: TRBD1 (5 bases). Trimming shortened V by 4 bases and J by 5 bases, and 12 bases separated the two germline ends. Per the germline V gene, CDR1 is SGHDN and CDR2 is FVKESK. The CDR3 spans 13 residues. CDR3 sequence reads: CASSPGIPHEQYF. In nucleotides, the CDR3 is TGTGCCAGCAGCCCAGGGATCCCCCACGAGCAGTACTTC.

This clone was found a few times. The V call is TRBV23-1, the J call TRBJ1-3; D uncertain. TRBV23-1 is classed as an ORF, of uncertain function. The V end lost 2 bases, the J end lost 0 bases, and 14 bases lay between the germline ends. The CDR3 spans 17 residues. CDR3 in DNA: TGCGCCAGCAGTCAACCTTTACCATCACTCTCTGGAAACACCATATATTTT. It yields the protein CASSQPLPSLSGNTIYF.

The chain has TRBV29-1 and TRBJ1-1; 11 nucleotides agree with TRBD1. Unmatched junction bases numbered 1, after V lost 0 bases and J lost 4 bases. The CDR3 is 14 amino acids. Germline lookup yields CDR1 SQVTM and CDR2 ANQGSEA. The CDR3 DNA reads TGCAGCGTTGAAGAGGGGACAGGGGGCACTGAAGCTTTCTTT. It translates to CSVEEGTGGTEAFF.

This chain links TRBV20-1 with TRBJ1-1; D is undetermined. V was cut by 1 base and J by 11 bases, with 11 bases left in between. Looked up from germline, CDR1 is DFQATT and CDR2 is SNEGSKA (reference sequence). The CDR3 spans 11 residues. The DNA for the CDR3 is TGCAGTGCTAGAGGTCTTGATAGGGCTTTCTTT. Encoded protein: CSARGLDRAFF.

This chain uses TRBV7-9 with TRBJ2-1; D is uncertain. From germline, CDR1 is SEHNR and CDR2 FQNEAQ (reference sequence). The CDR3 has 16 residues. Trimming pared 0 bases from V and 2 bases from J, leaving 11 bases between. CDR3 residues: CASSLAGTETYNEQFF. The CDR3 DNA follows: TGTGCCAGCAGCTTAGCCGGAACGGAAACCTACAATGAGCAGTTCTTC.

V is TRBV10-3 and J is TRBJ2-3, with TRBD1 identical over 8 bases. From germline, CDR1 is ENHRY and CDR2 SYGVKD. This CDR3 comprises 16 residues. V gave up 3 bases and J gave up 1 base; unmatched junction bases: 6. The CDR3 DNA sequence: TGTGCCATCAGTGACACATCGGGACAGGGCACAGATACGCAGTATTTT. Amino acid sequence: CAISDTSGQGTDTQYF.

This clone was counted a single time. The chain recombines TRBV30 with TRBJ1-2, with D unclear. Between the trimmed V and J ends, which lost 3 bases and 4 bases, there was a span of 24 bases. The germline V gene has CDR1 GTSNPN and CDR2 SVGIG (reference sequence). The CDR3 length is 17 residues. The CDR3 DNA sequence: TGTGCCTGGAGCGACCCCCTAGGGAAGGAATCCGGCTATGGCTACACCTTC. Amino acids: CAWSDPLGKESGYGYTF.

This chain connects TRBV4-1 to TRBJ1-5; no definite D call. Germline CDR1 and CDR2: MGHRA and YSYEKL. The CDR3 length is 13 residues. With 5 bases removed from V and 3 bases from J, the gap between germline ends came to 8 bases. As DNA, the CDR3 is TGCGCCAGCAGCTGGACGGACAATCAGCCCCAGCATTTT. This codes for CASSWTDNQPQHF.

This clone was seen a handful of times. The chain couples TRBV21-1 to TRBJ2-2; the D segment call TRBD1 is taken from the table without a DNA check. TRBV21-1 is listed as a pseudogene. The CDR3 runs 14 residues. The CDR3 protein is CASNDRGVRRELFF. CDR3 coding DNA: TGTGCCAGCAACGACAGGGGGGTGAGGCGGGAGCTGTTTTTT.

This clone was seen only once. Other DNA sequences from this sample encode an identical CDR3 as well. The chain combines TRBV2 with TRBJ2-1; D is ambiguous. Trimming pared 0 bases from V and 4 bases from J, leaving 4 bases between. CDR1 is SNHLY and CDR2 is FYNNEI in the germline V gene. The CDR3 extends over 13 amino acids. This CDR3 reads CASSEALYNEQFF. DNA for the CDR3: TGTGCCAGCAGTGAAGCGCTATACAATGAGCAGTTCTTC.

In regard to this clone: A single base is all that separates this from a far larger clone, so a read error is likely. V gene TRBV2 combines with J gene TRBJ2-3; D not resolved. Germline assignment: CDR1 SNHLY and CDR2 FYNNEI. The CDR3 is 11 amino acids. Trimming cost V 4 bases and J 2 bases, with 1 base left between them. The CDR3 protein is CASSATDTQYF. The CDR3 DNA reads as TGTGCCAGCAGTGCCACAGATACGCAGTATTTT.

The CDR3 is CATLERGEQYF. Here the CDR3 DNA reads TGTGCCACCCTCGAAAGGGGCGAGCAGTACTTC. J is TRBJ2-7 and V is TRBV15; possible D gene TRBD1, 5 bases. Germline V gives CDR1 LNHNV, CDR2 YYDKDF (reference sequence). The V gene lost 8 bases and the J gene lost 6 bases, with 11 bases spanning the gap. This CDR3 comprises 11 residues.

V usage is TRBV6-5 and J usage is TRBJ2-1; 13 nucleotides agree with TRBD2. The CDR3 has 15 residues. Losses at the gene ends were 6 bases for V and 9 bases for J; bases not matched to a gene: 8. The germline V gene has CDR1 MNHEY and CDR2 SVGAGI. As DNA, the CDR3 is TGTGCCAGCAGCCCTACTAGCGGGAGGGCCGGTGAGCAGTTCTTC. Translated, it gives CASSPTSGRAGEQFF.

This chain connects TRBV10-3 to TRBJ2-3, with 9 positions matching TRBD2. The germline V gene encodes CDR1 ENHRY and CDR2 SYGVKD. Germline trimming cut 4 bases from V and 4 bases from J; bases unmatched to any gene: 3. The CDR3 runs to 14 residues. CDR3 in amino acids: CAISGTSVSDTQYF. CDR3 DNA: TGTGCCATCAGTGGGACTAGCGTTTCAGATACGCAGTATTTT.

This chain connects TRBV11-1 to TRBJ1-5, with D uncertain. V gave up 5 bases and J gave up 2 bases, with 13 bases separating them. This CDR3 comprises 15 residues. CDR1 is SGHAT and CDR2 is FQDESV in the germline V gene (reference sequence). CDR3 in amino acids: CASSLGPQGNQPQHF. The CDR3 DNA sequence: TGTGCCAGCAGCCTGGGCCCCCAGGGCAATCAGCCCCAGCATTTT.

By share of the sample, this clone is hyperexpanded. This chain links TRBV5-6 with TRBJ2-1; 8 positions agree with TRBD2. Germline trimming cut 0 bases from V and 5 bases from J; bases unmatched to any gene: 4. Germline loops: CDR1 SGHDT, CDR2 YYEEEE. There are 15 residues in the CDR3. This chain's CDR3 is CASSLGGRPHNEQFF. DNA for the CDR3: TGTGCCAGCAGCTTGGGCGGGAGGCCTCACAATGAGCAGTTCTTC.

The gene calls are TRBV5-1 and TRBJ2-7; 11 nucleotides align to TRBD1. Trimming took 3 bases from V and 3 from J; bases not matched to a gene: 14. This CDR3 has 18 amino acids. CDR1 and CDR2 from the germline V gene are SGHRS and YFSETQ. Here the CDR3 DNA reads TGCGCCAGCAGCTCCAAAGGCCAAACCGGGACAGGGGGCTACGAGCAGTACTTC. As protein: CASSSKGQTGTGGYEQYF.

On this clone itself: Other DNA sequences in the same sample also yield this CDR3. The chain joins TRBV2 to TRBJ2-1; D call uncertain. This CDR3 contains 10 residues. Germline values: CDR1 SNHLY, CDR2 FYNNEI. The V end lost 1 base, the J end lost 9 bases, and 1 base lay between the germline ends. The CDR3 DNA reads TGTGCCAGCAGTGAAGGTGAGCAGTTCTTC. Translating gives CASSEGEQFF. Full variable domain (outside the CDR3, taken from reference TRBV2 and TRBJ2-1): EPEVTQTPSHQVTQMGQEVILRCVPISNHLYFYWYRQILGQKVEFLVSFYNNEISEKSEIFDDQFSVERPDGSNFTLKIRSTKLEDSAMYFCASSEGEQFFGPGTRLTVL.

V gene TRBV4-1 combines with J gene TRBJ2-1; D might be TRBD1 or TRBD2, each matching 5 bases. The CDR3 has 14 residues. Per the germline V gene, CDR1 is MGHRA and CDR2 is YSYEKL. The V end lost 0 bases, the J end lost 10 bases, and 13 bases lay between the germline ends. The CDR3 reads CASSQDGARLEQFF. The CDR3 DNA sequence: TGCGCCAGCAGCCAAGATGGGGCCCGACTAGAGCAGTTCTTC.

V gene TRBV27 combines with J gene TRBJ2-5; 8 nucleotides agree with TRBD2. Trimming removed 2 bases from V and 4 bases from J; junction bases left unmatched: 6. This CDR3 is built from 15 residues. Germline CDR1 and CDR2: MNHEY and SMNVEV (reference sequence). The chain's CDR3 is CASSLGSGRGETQYF. The CDR3 region has the DNA TGTGCCAGCAGTTTAGGGAGCGGGAGAGGAGAGACCCAGTACTTC.

The chain combines TRBV29-1 with TRBJ2-5; 8 bases map to TRBD2. CDR3 size: 16 residues. The junction had 13 bases not matched to a gene; V was cut back by 6 bases and J by 1 base. From germline, CDR1 is SQVTM and CDR2 ANQGSEA. The CDR3 reads CSVRGRGAGAQETQYF. The CDR3 nucleotides are TGCAGCGTGAGGGGAAGGGGAGCGGGAGCCCAAGAGACCCAGTACTTC. Looking up the rest from reference TRBV29-1 and TRBJ2-5 gives the full variable domain: SAVISQKPSRDICQRGTSLTIQCQVDSQVTMMFWYRQQPGQSLTLIATANQGSEATYESGFVIDKFPISRPNLTFSTLTVSNMSPEDSSIYLCSVRGRGAGAQETQYFGPGTRLLVL.

This clone was seen a handful of times. CDR3 nucleotide sequence: TGCGCCAGCAGCTTGGTTGGACCGGGGGGCTCGGAGCAGTACTTC. Translating gives CASSLVGPGGSEQYF. This chain links TRBV5-1 with TRBJ2-7; D possibly corresponds to TRBD2 (7 bases). This CDR3 comprises 15 residues. Trimming removed 0 bases from V and 7 bases from J, with 17 bases in between. CDR1 is SGHRS, CDR2 YFSETQ, per germline.

This chain links TRBV9 with TRBJ2-2, with D tentatively TRBD2 (6 bases). The germline CDR1 and CDR2 sequences are SGDLS and YYNGEE. The CDR3 loop spans 15 amino acids. The V gene lost 4 bases and the J gene lost 6 bases, with 16 bases spanning the gap. CDR3 coding DNA: TGTGCCAGCAGCTATAGCGGAGGGAGTGCCGGGGAGCTGTTTTTT. Protein product: CASSYSGGSAGELFF.

The chain recombines TRBV27 with TRBJ2-1, with TRBD1 identical over 7 bases. The trim removed 5 bases at V and 9 bases at J, leaving 4 bases unmatched. Germline-derived CDR1 and CDR2 are MNHEY and SMNVEV (reference sequence). The CDR3 extends over 12 amino acids. The DNA of the CDR3 is TGTGCCAGCAGTCCCGGACAGGCTGAGCAGTTCTTC. This codes for CASSPGQAEQFF.

This chain connects TRBV29-1 to TRBJ1-2; 7 bases match TRBD1. Germline assignment: CDR1 SQVTM and CDR2 ANQGSEA. V was clipped by 7 bases and J by 3 bases; unmatched bases: 5. The CDR3 has 12 residues. The CDR3 region has the DNA TGCAGCGCCAGGGACAGTTACTATGGCTACACCTTC. Its protein product is CSARDSYYGYTF. Looking up the rest from reference TRBV29-1 and TRBJ1-2 gives the full variable domain: SAVISQKPSRDICQRGTSLTIQCQVDSQVTMMFWYRQQPGQSLTLIATANQGSEATYESGFVIDKFPISRPNLTFSTLTVSNMSPEDSSIYLCSARDSYYGYTFGSGTRLTVV.

This clone was counted a few times. This sequence joins TRBV5-1 and TRBJ2-7, with D maybe TRBD1 (5 bases). The CDR3 extends over 14 amino acids. V lost 0 bases to trimming and J lost 4 bases, with 11 bases between them. The V gene's germline CDR1 is SGHRS and CDR2 YFSETQ. This CDR3 reads CASSLEGAGYEQYF. CDR3 DNA: TGCGCCAGCAGCTTGGAAGGGGCTGGGTACGAGCAGTACTTC.